The 20 T cell receptor beta chains below all came from one sample that was sequenced in a study of T cell clones after liver transplantation. The method was immunoSEQ multiplex PCR; TCRdb's version includes in-frame clones alone and lacks a portion of them. The sample consists of around 78,000 clones, roughly 85% of them appearing once. The sample here was CD4+ T cells from blood, taken at the 22-month timepoint. Source of these receptors: a human patient who received a liver transplant. Some T cells may arise from the graft donor.

The V gene is TRBV7-3, the J gene TRBJ2-1; the D is unclear. V was trimmed by 0 bases and J by 3 bases, leaving 12 bases between them. The germline V gene has CDR1 SGHTA and CDR2 FQGTGA. CDR3 length: 16 amino acids. Here the CDR3 reads CASSLTWRPDYNEQFF. DNA for the CDR3: TGTGCCAGCAGCTTAACCTGGCGCCCAGACTACAATGAGCAGTTCTTC.

The chain uses TRBV5-5 and TRBJ2-2, with no clear D. CDR1 and CDR2 from the germline V gene are SGHKS and YYEKEE (reference sequence). The CDR3 runs to 13 residues. V lost 0 bases, J lost 3 bases, and 3 bases lay in between. The CDR3 is CASSLVDTGELFF. In nucleotides, the CDR3 is TGTGCCAGCAGCTTGGTGGACACCGGGGAGCTGTTTTTT.

This chain links TRBV27 with TRBJ2-3; TRBD2 matches 7 bases. The junction had 8 bases not matched to a gene; V was cut back by 5 bases and J by 3 bases. The CDR3 totals 15 residues. The V gene's germline CDR1 is MNHEY and CDR2 SMNVEV (reference sequence). The CDR3, as DNA: TGTGCCAGCAGTGGGTTGCGGGAGTCGACAGATACGCAGTATTTT. Protein sequence: CASSGLRESTDTQYF.

This clone was counted a single time. This sample includes further DNA sequences coding for the same CDR3. V is TRBV6-1 and J is TRBJ1-1; the D is unclear. Trimming removed 6 bases from V and 1 base from J, with 9 bases in between. This CDR3 is 13 amino acids long. In germline, CDR1 is MNHNS, CDR2 SASEGT. The CDR3 region is CASSVRGNTEAFF. The CDR3 region has the DNA TGTGCCAGCAGCGTCCGGGGGAACACTGAAGCTTTCTTT.

This clone has more than one count but fewer than ten. The chain has TRBV7-2 and TRBJ2-5, with TRBD1 identical over 7 bases. The CDR3 is 13 amino acids. V lost 5 bases to trimming and J lost 2 bases; unmatched junction nucleotides: 2. In germline, CDR1 is SGHTA, CDR2 FQGNSA. The CDR3 DNA is TGTGCCAGCAGCGGGGGACAGCAAGAGACCCAGTACTTC. Translation gives CASSGGQQETQYF.

This chain links TRBV9 with TRBJ2-2; 11 bases are shared with TRBD2. Per the germline V gene, CDR1 is SGDLS and CDR2 is YYNGEE. Trimming removed 4 bases from V and 1 base from J; junction bases left unmatched: 9. The CDR3 sequence is 18 residues long. The CDR3 sequence is CASSPRLAGNKNTGELFF. Written as DNA, the CDR3 is TGTGCCAGCAGCCCTCGACTAGCGGGGAATAAGAACACCGGGGAGCTGTTTTTT.

J is TRBJ2-1 and V is TRBV7-9, with TRBD2 matching 8 bases. The CDR3 totals 15 residues. Germline V gives CDR1 SEHNR, CDR2 FQNEAQ (reference sequence). With 3 bases clipped from V and 4 bases from J, the junction kept 5 bases outside the gene matches. The CDR3 reads CASSLAGGQYNEQFF. The DNA of the CDR3 is TGTGCCAGCAGCTTGGCGGGGGGCCAATACAATGAGCAGTTCTTC.

Written as DNA, the CDR3 is TGTGCCAGTAGTACCGGGGCCCCTGGAGAGCAGTACTTC. Translated, it gives CASSTGAPGEQYF. This sequence joins TRBV19 and TRBJ2-7; D could derive from TRBD1 or TRBD2 (5 bases each). The V gene lost 4 bases and the J gene lost 7 bases, with 14 bases spanning the gap. Germline loops: CDR1 LNHDA, CDR2 SQIVND (reference sequence). The CDR3 runs 13 residues.

The chain joins TRBV9 to TRBJ2-6, with D possibly called TRBD1 or TRBD2 (5 bases each). The CDR3 length is 17 residues. Germline V gene lookup returns CDR1 SGDLS and CDR2 YYNGEE. The ends were cut back, 3 bases at V and 2 bases at J, with 15 bases in the middle. DNA of the CDR3: TGTGCCAGCAGCGGGGACCCCGTGGCAACTGGGGCCAACGTCCTGACTTTC. Its protein product is CASSGDPVATGANVLTF.

The rearrangement uses TRBV18 and TRBJ1-2; D remains unclear. This CDR3 is 14 amino acids long. Trimming pared 2 bases from V and 0 bases from J, leaving 7 bases between. Looked up from germline, CDR1 is KGHSH and CDR2 is LQKENI. DNA of the CDR3: TGTGCCAGCTCACCAACATCTACTAACTATGGCTACACCTTC. It specifies CASSPTSTNYGYTF.

This chain links TRBV7-2 with TRBJ1-6; D might be TRBD1 (6 bases). The CDR3 runs to 16 residues. Germline-derived CDR1 and CDR2 are SGHTA and FQGNSA. Trimming shortened V by 0 bases and J by 5 bases, and 11 bases separated the two germline ends. CDR3 in DNA: TGTGCCAGCAGCTTAGCGGGAGGGGGAAATAATTCACCCCTCCACTTT. Translation: CASSLAGGGNNSPLHF. Drawing the rest from reference TRBV7-2 and TRBJ1-6, the complete variable domain is GAGVSQSPSNKVTEKGKDVELRCDPISGHTALYWYRQSLGQGLEFLIYFQGNSAPDKSGLPSDRFSAERTGGSVSTLTIQRTQQEDSAVYLCASSLAGGGNNSPLHFGNGTRLTVT.

The chain couples TRBV9 to TRBJ2-5; D may be TRBD1 (6 bases). The ends were cut back, 4 bases at V and 4 bases at J, with 14 bases in the middle. This CDR3 is built from 14 residues. Germline V gene lookup returns CDR1 SGDLS and CDR2 YYNGEE. CDR3 sequence reads: CASSTDGGPETQYF. DNA for the CDR3: TGTGCCAGCAGCACAGATGGGGGCCCAGAGACCCAGTACTTC.

The genes are TRBV7-2 and TRBJ1-5; 9 bases are a match to TRBD1. V trimming: 1 base; J trimming: 7 bases; junction bases outside the gene matches: 8. The CDR3 runs to 16 residues. Germline CDR1 and CDR2: SGHTA and FQGNSA. Written as DNA, the CDR3 is TGTGCCAGCAGCTTAGGGGGACAGGGAGGGTGGCAGCCCCAGCATTTT. Translation: CASSLGGQGGWQPQHF.

The chain recombines TRBV4-2 with TRBJ2-3; 13 bases match TRBD2. Germline V CDR1 and CDR2: LGHNA, YNFKEQ. The CDR3 runs to 18 residues. Losses at the gene ends were 3 bases for V and 0 bases for J; bases not matched to a gene: 6. The CDR3 DNA sequence: TGTGCCAGCAGCCAGGGACTAGCGGGATCTACTAGCACAGATACGCAGTATTTT. It translates to CASSQGLAGSTSTDTQYF.

The chain links TRBV19 to TRBJ2-5, with D possibly being TRBD1 or TRBD2 (5 bases each). Looked up from germline, CDR1 is LNHDA and CDR2 is SQIVND (reference sequence). With 5 bases removed from V and 5 bases from J, the gap between germline ends came to 18 bases. This CDR3 spans 15 amino acids. The CDR3 loop is CASSPSGAPTETQYF. In DNA, the CDR3 is TGTGCCAGTAGTCCATCCGGGGCACCGACCGAGACCCAGTACTTC.

The chain employs TRBV19 and TRBJ2-5, with D tentatively TRBD2 (5 bases). CDR3 size: 13 residues. Germline CDR1 reads LNHDA; CDR2 reads SQIVND (reference sequence). Trimming took 5 bases from V and 5 from J, leaving 12 bases between them. The CDR3 coding sequence is TGTGCCAGTAGTGCCCGCCGAGGGGAGACCCAGTACTTC. Its protein product is CASSARRGETQYF.

The chain employs TRBV4-2 and TRBJ2-5, with 9 bases aligning to TRBD1. CDR3 length: 16 residues. Germline assignment: CDR1 LGHNA and CDR2 YNFKEQ. The J segment lost 0 bases and the V segment lost 1 base, leaving 3 bases of the junction unmatched. CDR3 loop: CASSQAGTGYQETQYF. DNA for the CDR3: TGTGCCAGCAGCCAAGCTGGGACAGGGTACCAAGAGACCCAGTACTTC.

The rearrangement links TRBV5-5 to TRBJ2-1, with TRBD2 as a possible D gene (6 bases). V was shortened by 6 bases and J by 3 bases, with 16 bases between the two germline ends. This CDR3 has 15 residues. Germline V gives CDR1 SGHKS, CDR2 YYEKEE (reference sequence). CDR3 sequence reads: CASTLAAPYYNEQFF. CDR3 in DNA: TGTGCCAGCACTTTAGCGGCCCCTTACTACAATGAGCAGTTCTTC.

The sample holds a few counts of this clone. The V gene is TRBV7-2, the J gene TRBJ2-3, with unresolved D. The germline V gene encodes CDR1 SGHTA and CDR2 FQGNSA. This CDR3 has 13 residues. Trimming left V 8 bases short and J 1 base short, with 10 bases between. As DNA, the CDR3 is TGTGCCAGCGGAGAGGCGCGCACAGATACGCAGTATTTT. Encoded protein: CASGEARTDTQYF.

The chain links TRBV6-5 to TRBJ1-4; D is ambiguous. V lost 0 bases, J lost 5 bases, and 10 bases lay in between. This CDR3 has 15 residues. Germline V gene lookup returns CDR1 MNHEY and CDR2 SVGAGI. CDR3 bases: TGTGCCAGCAGTTACTCCCCCGAGGTGAATGAAAAACTGTTTTTT. Translation gives CASSYSPEVNEKLFF.